Given below is one T cell receptor beta chain in context. This sample is drawn from a study of blood T cell repertoires in COVID-19. Living in about two dozen US areas, the participants were between 18 and 89 years of age. Each participant's cohort was designated according to participant-reported clinical history. Recovered status applied to Cohort 3 donors who had two consecutive negative PCRs. It also applied to those with clearance or with symptom resolution. The V gene lost 6 bases and the J gene lost 5 bases, with 16 bases spanning the gap. Germline values: CDR1 LGHDT, CDR2 YNNKEL (reference sequence). The CDR3 sequence is 15 residues long. Methods used by the authors: Nucleated cell number was recorded as an estimate derived from reference gene primer amplification. Produced via immunoSEQ multiplex PCR; TCRdb's table is partial and in-frame only. Clone size and the V and J calls come from that table; the DNA yielded D and trimming. The table has about 390,000 clones, around nine tenths seen once.

Sequencing input: PBMCs or T cells enriched from blood (not recorded which). The J gene is TRBJ1-4, the V gene TRBV3-1 (or the pseudogene TRBV3-2); tentatively, D is TRBD1 (6 bases). The clonotype was recovered from a woman aged 45-59 years who had recovered from COVID-19. The CDR3 DNA sequence: TGTGCCAGCAGTCACCCAGGGGCCCTAAATGAAAAACTGTTTTTT. Protein product: CASSHPGALNEKLFF.